The 26 T cell receptor beta chains listed next were all sequenced from one sample in a study of cytomegalovirus exposure and HLA in healthy donors. PCR involved 60 Vbeta and 13 Jbeta primers. The protocol was immunoSEQ multiplex PCR, while the TCRdb copy is restricted to in-frame clones and leaves out a portion. The sample records over 100,000 clones, 69% being singletons. The sample consisted of PBMCs. The receptors here all came from a woman in her 70s in good health and CMV-seropositive.

The chain couples TRBV30 to TRBJ1-1, with a weak D call TRBD1 (6 bases). The CDR3 totals 12 residues. Germline loops: CDR1 GTSNPN, CDR2 SVGIG (reference sequence). V lost 7 bases to trimming and J lost 8 bases, with 17 bases between them. The CDR3 loop reads CAFRRSGVEAFF. CDR3 nucleotide sequence: TGTGCCTTCAGACGATCAGGGGTAGAAGCTTTCTTT.

J is TRBJ1-1 and V is TRBV7-2, with 8 bases that match TRBD1. The germline gives CDR1 SGHTA, CDR2 FQGNSA. The CDR3 consists of 15 residues. J gave up 4 bases and V 5 bases, and 9 bases lay outside the gene matches. This CDR3 reads CASSPTPGGVTEAFF. For the CDR3, the DNA is TGTGCCAGCAGCCCGACTCCAGGGGGCGTCACTGAAGCTTTCTTT.

The genes are TRBV18 and TRBJ2-2; 10 bases match TRBD1. There are 16 residues in the CDR3. Germline V gene sequence: CDR1 KGHSH, CDR2 LQKENI. Unmatched junction bases numbered 7, after V lost 3 bases and J lost 6 bases. Here the CDR3 reads CASSPNDRGLSGELFF. The CDR3 bases are TGTGCCAGCTCACCTAACGACAGGGGGCTTTCCGGGGAGCTGTTTTTT.

CDR3 nucleotides: TGTGCCAGTAGTATCACAGGGGGCGCAGATACGCAGTATTTT. It specifies CASSITGGADTQYF. The rearrangement joins TRBV19 to TRBJ2-3; 9 bases align to TRBD1. The CDR3 covers 14 residues. Unmatched junction bases numbered 2, after V lost 3 bases and J lost 4 bases. CDR1 and CDR2 (germline): LNHDA, SQIVND (reference sequence).

The chain recombines TRBV25-1 with TRBJ1-4; no clear D gene. Per germline, CDR1 MGHDK and CDR2 SYGVNS. V was pared by 1 base and J by 0 bases, with 6 bases between. The CDR3 has 15 amino acids. CDR3: CASSELQTTNEKLFF. The CDR3 region has the DNA TGTGCCAGCAGTGAATTGCAGACAACTAATGAAAAACTGTTTTTT. Using reference TRBV25-1 and TRBJ1-4 for the parts outside the CDR3, the full variable domain is EADIYQTPRYLVIGTGKKITLECSQTMGHDKMYWYQQDPGMELHLIHYSYGVNSTEKGDLSSESTVSRIRTEHFPLTLESARPSHTSQYLCASSELQTTNEKLFFGSGTQLSVL.

This sequence joins TRBV6-6 and TRBJ2-7, with TRBD1 as a possible D gene (6 bases). V lost 4 bases, J lost 0 bases, and 10 bases lay in between. CDR1 is MNHNY, CDR2 SVGAGI, per germline (reference sequence). The CDR3 totals 14 residues. This chain's CDR3 is CASSLQGSSYEQYF. Here the CDR3 DNA reads TGTGCCAGCAGTTTGCAGGGGAGCTCCTACGAGCAGTACTTC.

The chain carries TRBV5-1 and TRBJ2-2; 11 positions match TRBD2. V shed 7 bases, J shed 7 bases, and the junction held 9 bases outside the gene matches. This CDR3 has 15 amino acids. Per germline, CDR1 SGHRS and CDR2 YFSETQ. Here the CDR3 DNA reads TGCGCCAGCTTAGGCGGACTAGCGGGCAACGGGGAGCTGTTTTTT. It translates to CASLGGLAGNGELFF.

The rearrangement joins TRBV6-4 to TRBJ2-1; D is undetermined. Trimming left V 3 bases short and J 3 bases short, with 12 bases between. Germline V lookup: CDR1 MRHNA, CDR2 SNTAGT. The CDR3 totals 15 residues. The CDR3 region is CASSEGGVNYNEQFF. CDR3 coding DNA: TGTGCCAGCAGTGAAGGCGGAGTAAACTACAATGAGCAGTTCTTC.

This sequence joins TRBV9 and TRBJ2-6, with D maybe TRBD1 (5 bases). Trimming stripped 0 bases from V and 1 base from J, with 5 bases between. The CDR3 has 15 residues. CDR1 and CDR2 from the germline V gene are SGDLS and YYNGEE. CDR3 coding DNA: TGTGCCAGCAGCGTAGAGGGGTCTGGGGCCAACGTCCTGACTTTC. Its translation is CASSVEGSGANVLTF. The whole variable domain, filled in from reference TRBV9 and TRBJ2-6, reads DSGVTQTPKHLITATGQRVTLRCSPRSGDLSVYWYQQSLDQGLQFLIQYYNGEERAKGNILERFSAQQFPDLHSELNLSSLELGDSALYFCASSVEGSGANVLTFGAGSRLTVL.

The chain joins TRBV30 to TRBJ1-6, with D perhaps TRBD1 (6 bases). Trimming shortened V by 0 bases and J by 10 bases, and 7 bases separated the two germline ends. Per the germline V gene, CDR1 is GTSNPN and CDR2 is SVGIG (reference sequence). The CDR3 is 12 residues long. CDR3 amino acids: CAWSVQGSPLHF. As DNA, the CDR3 is TGTGCCTGGAGTGTACAGGGCTCACCCCTCCACTTT.

V and J are TRBV2 and TRBJ1-5, with no clear D. Between the trimmed V and J ends, which lost 8 bases and 3 bases, there was a span of 14 bases. Looked up from germline, CDR1 is SNHLY and CDR2 is FYNNEI. The CDR3 spans 14 residues. DNA of the CDR3: TGTGCCAGCCGCAGCGGGCTTACCAATCAGCCCCAGCATTTT. This encodes CASRSGLTNQPQHF.

The chain has TRBV12-5 and TRBJ2-7, with 7 bases identical to TRBD1. CDR1 and CDR2 from the germline V gene are LGHNT and FRNRAP. This CDR3 is 12 amino acids long. Trimming removed 7 bases from V and 2 bases from J; junction bases left unmatched: 2. This chain's CDR3 is CASVQGAYEQYF. Written as DNA, the CDR3 is TGTGCTAGTGTGCAGGGGGCCTACGAGCAGTACTTC.

J is TRBJ2-2 and V is TRBV19, with 9 bases lining up with TRBD2. J gave up 2 bases and V 1 base, and 5 bases lay outside the gene matches. This CDR3 contains 17 residues. Germline lookup yields CDR1 LNHDA and CDR2 SQIVND (reference sequence). The CDR3 here is CASSIGISGGNTGELFF. CDR3 DNA: TGTGCCAGTAGTATAGGGATTAGCGGGGGTAACACCGGGGAGCTGTTTTTT.

J is TRBJ2-3 and V is TRBV10-3; D may be TRBD1 (5 bases). The V end lost 5 bases, the J end lost 0 bases, and 15 bases lay between the germline ends. From germline, CDR1 is ENHRY and CDR2 SYGVKD. The CDR3 spans 16 residues. Here the CDR3 reads CAISTGHSTSTDTQYF. CDR3 DNA: TGTGCCATCAGTACCGGACATAGCACTAGCACAGATACGCAGTATTTT.

CDR3 coding DNA: TGTGCCAGTAGTATTGGACAGGGAGGGACTAATGAAAAACTGTTTTTT. This gives the protein CASSIGQGGTNEKLFF. The V call is TRBV19, the J call TRBJ1-4; 8 bases are shared with TRBD1. The CDR3 runs to 16 residues. The junction had 5 bases not matched to a gene; V was cut back by 3 bases and J by 2 bases. Germline V CDR1 and CDR2: LNHDA, SQIVND (reference sequence).

The chain couples TRBV29-1 to TRBJ2-7, with TRBD1 as a possible D gene (6 bases). The CDR3 loop spans 11 amino acids. From germline, CDR1 is SQVTM and CDR2 ANQGSEA. The ends were cut back, 7 bases at V and 6 bases at J, with 13 bases in the middle. The CDR3 spells CSGFRGSEQYF. CDR3 DNA sequence: TGCAGCGGGTTCAGGGGTTCCGAGCAGTACTTC.

V is TRBV7-9 and J is TRBJ1-5; 8 bases align to TRBD1. CDR1 is SEHNR and CDR2 is FQNEAQ in the germline V gene (reference sequence). The CDR3 spans 15 residues. J lost 4 bases, V lost 4 bases, and 6 bases had no gene match. CDR3 DNA sequence: TGTGCCAGCAGCTGGGGGACAGGTGTAAATCAGCCCCAGCATTTT. This sequence encodes CASSWGTGVNQPQHF.

The J gene is TRBJ1-6, the V gene TRBV4-1; 9 bases match TRBD1. This CDR3 has 18 residues. The V and J ends lost 4 bases and 5 bases, in that order; junction bases with no gene match: 12. CDR1 is MGHRA, CDR2 YSYEKL, per germline. The CDR3 DNA reads TGCGCCAGCAGCCGACCGGGACAGGGATCTCTCGATAATTCACCCCTCCACTTT. This codes for CASSRPGQGSLDNSPLHF.

This clone was counted only a few times. The chain is built from TRBV11-2 and TRBJ2-1; D is possibly TRBD2 (7 bases). Germline V gene lookup returns CDR1 SGHAT and CDR2 FQNNGV. V shed 1 base and J shed 0 bases, with 16 bases lying between them. CDR3 length: 18 residues. CDR3 nucleotide sequence: TGTGCCAGCAGCTTAGTTAAAGGCGGGGGCAACTCCTACAATGAGCAGTTCTTC. As protein: CASSLVKGGGNSYNEQFF.

The chain combines TRBV6-1 with TRBJ2-2; TRBD1 aligns across 8 bases. This CDR3 spans 16 amino acids. V trimming: 2 bases; J trimming: 6 bases; junction bases outside the gene matches: 8. Germline loops: CDR1 MNHNS, CDR2 SASEGT. The CDR3 DNA is TGTGCCAGCAGTGAAAGAGGCAGGGGGCTGCCCGGGGAGCTGTTTTTT. It yields the protein CASSERGRGLPGELFF.

The chain uses TRBV10-3 and TRBJ2-7; the match to TRBD2 covers 14 bases. The germline V gene has CDR1 ENHRY and CDR2 SYGVKD. CDR3 size: 16 residues. Unmatched junction bases numbered 6, after V lost 5 bases and J lost 3 bases. The CDR3, as DNA: TGTGCCATCAGTCCCTCGGGACTAGCGGGGGACTACGAGCAGTACTTC. It is translated as CAISPSGLAGDYEQYF.

This chain uses TRBV7-2 with TRBJ1-3, with D possibly being TRBD1 (5 bases). CDR1 is SGHTA, CDR2 FQGNSA, per germline. The CDR3 runs 13 residues. The germline V and J ends were trimmed by 6 bases and 2 bases, with 8 bases remaining between them. In nucleotides, the CDR3 is TGTGCCAGCAGGACAGACGCTGGAAACACCATATATTTT. This sequence encodes CASRTDAGNTIYF.

The gene calls are TRBV29-1 and TRBJ2-3; D unresolved. The germline V and J ends were trimmed by 4 bases and 8 bases, with 7 bases remaining between them. The CDR3 sequence is 10 residues long. Germline CDR1 is SQVTM and CDR2 is ANQGSEA. The CDR3 is CSVGLPTQYF. Written as DNA, the CDR3 is TGCAGCGTTGGTCTTCCTACGCAGTATTTT.

V gene TRBV7-8 combines with J gene TRBJ1-1; TRBD1 might be the D (5 bases). CDR3 size: 14 residues. V shed 5 bases and J shed 0 bases, with 10 bases lying between them. Per germline, CDR1 SGHVS and CDR2 FQNEAQ. DNA for the CDR3: TGTGCCAGCAGCCCCAGGGAAATGAACACTGAAGCTTTCTTT. Encoded protein: CASSPREMNTEAFF.

The chain links TRBV6-1 to TRBJ1-4; D gene unclear. The CDR3 spans 12 residues. V lost 5 bases and J lost 4, with 5 bases in between. The germline V gene encodes CDR1 MNHNS and CDR2 SASEGT. CDR3 in amino acids: CASSRGNEKLFF. The CDR3 DNA reads TGTGCCAGCAGTCGAGGTAATGAAAAACTGTTTTTT.

In this sample, this clone turned up a few times. The J gene is TRBJ1-3, the V gene TRBV5-5; D not resolved. This CDR3 comprises 17 residues. Germline CDR1 is SGHKS and CDR2 is YYEKEE (reference sequence). V gave up 0 bases and J gave up 4 bases, with 17 bases separating them. CDR3 residues: CASSLAWASTGGNTIYF. The CDR3 DNA sequence: TGTGCCAGCAGCTTGGCCTGGGCCTCAACGGGGGGAAACACCATATATTTT.